This T cell receptor beta chain was retrieved from a study of a mutant IDH1 vaccine in newly diagnosed glioma. The overall study: Beginning 4-6 weeks after radiotherapy alone, or with temozolomide cycles, vaccination took place. Earlier therapy was either radiotherapy, temozolomide, or both, and most got both. Of the patients given treatment, about 62% were male and about 38% were female, and a mean age of around 38 years was recorded. Whole-study results and caveats: Detectable vaccine-induced immune responses arose in around 93% of patients.

Specified time point: week 23, last vaccination. A single vaccine dose contained 300 ug of mutant IDH1 20-mer peptide, and topical imiquimod was used with it. The table came from immunoSEQ multiplex PCR; TCRdb's copy has only in-frame clones and leaves some out. The sample has around 40,000 clones; about 81% are singletons. This CDR3 contains 14 residues. The V end lost 2 bases, the J end lost 1 base, and 9 bases lay between the germline ends. Germline CDR1 SGHKS, CDR2 YYEKEE (reference sequence). A remark on this clone: Its antigen is not identified.

The clonotype was recovered from a woman under 30 with glioma. Some clones in this sample may be carry-over from other donors' samples. The specimen was PBMCs, collected from a glioma patient whose treatment included an IDH1 peptide vaccine. This chain links TRBV5-5 with TRBJ1-1, with no clear D. This CDR3 reads CASSFTGRNTEAFF. In nucleotides, the CDR3 is TGTGCCAGCAGCTTTACGGGGAGGAACACTGAAGCTTTCTTT.